The 28 T cell receptor beta chains given below trace back to one sample, sequenced in a study of molecular identifiers for immune sequencing clone quantification. In TCRdb, the PCR reads were re-called with MiXCR into one record per CDR3 protein. The sample holds over 85,000 distinct CDR3 sequences, approximately 23% seen once. Sample: naive CD8+ T cells from blood, with Jurkat cell RNA spiked in. This sample's subset: FACS-sorted CD8+CD4-CCR7+CD45RA+ naive T cells. These receptors all stem from a human donor in good health. Some libraries in this study had Jurkat cell RNA spiked in.

On this clonotype itself: It is likely a read error, because the conserved phenylalanine at the end of the CDR3 is missing. This chain links TRBV27 with TRBJ2-3; D remains ambiguous. V lost 5 bases and J lost 7, with 7 bases in between. The CDR3 covers 11 residues. Germline assignment: CDR1 MNHEY and CDR2 SMNVEV (reference sequence). The CDR3 is CASSLGNTQYS. The CDR3 coding sequence is TGTGCCAGCAGTCTGGGAAATACGCAGTATTCT.

This chain connects TRBV4-3 to TRBJ2-1; 10 positions match TRBD2. From germline, CDR1 is LGHNA and CDR2 YSLEER. The CDR3 is 16 residues long. After removal of 0 bases from V and 7 bases from J, the junction contained 6 bases not matched to a gene. The CDR3, as DNA: TGCGCCAGCAGCCAAGAAGGACTAGCGGCCGAAAATGAGCAGTTCTTC. Its protein product is CASSQEGLAAENEQFF.

This clonotype was recorded a few times. This rearrangement joins TRBV4-1 to TRBJ2-5; 7 nucleotides align to TRBD2. Germline CDR1 reads MGHRA; CDR2 reads YSYEKL. CDR3 length: 15 amino acids. After removal of 0 bases from V and 1 base from J, the junction contained 2 bases not matched to a gene. CDR3 in DNA: TGCGCCAGCAGCCAAGATCCGGGAGGCCAAGAGACCCAGTACTTC. Translated: CASSQDPGGQETQYF.

This clonotype was detected ten times or more. The chain combines TRBV5-8 with TRBJ2-3; D gene ambiguous. This CDR3 has 14 amino acids. V was trimmed by 4 bases and J by 5 bases, leaving 14 bases between them. Germline V gene sequence: CDR1 SGHTS, CDR2 YDEGEE. This chain's CDR3 is CASSQARLRDTQYF. The CDR3 nucleotides are TGTGCCAGCAGCCAAGCCCGACTCCGAGATACGCAGTATTTT. Complete variable domain (other parts from reference TRBV5-8 and TRBJ2-3): EAGVTQSPTHLIKTRGQQATLRCSPISGHTSVYWYQQALGLGLQFLLWYDEGEERNRGNFPPRFSGRQFPNYSSELNVNALELEDSALYLCASSQARLRDTQYFGPGTRLTVL.

V is TRBV7-9 and J is TRBJ2-3; maybe TRBD2 (6 bases). This CDR3 is 14 amino acids long. CDR1 and CDR2 from the germline V gene are SEHNR and FQNEAQ (reference sequence). The V end was cut by 4 bases, the J end by 7 bases, with 15 bases between. The CDR3, as DNA: TGTGCCAGCAGCTCTCTAGCGACCATAAATACGCAGTATTTT. Its translation: CASSSLATINTQYF. Full variable domain (remainder filled in from reference TRBV7-9 and TRBJ2-3): DTGVSQNPRHKITKRGQNVTFRCDPISEHNRLYWYRQTLGQGPEFLTYFQNEAQLEKSRLLSDRFSAERPKGSFSTLEIQRTEQGDSAMYLCASSSLATINTQYFGPGTRLTVL.

This clonotype was recorded many times. The chain has TRBV18 and TRBJ2-5, with 8 bases fitting TRBD1. The CDR3 is 14 residues long. The V gene's germline CDR1 is KGHSH and CDR2 LQKENI. Trimming took 5 bases from V and 3 from J; bases not matched to a gene: 5. The CDR3 loop is CASSWTGSEETQYF. CDR3 bases: TGTGCCAGCTCATGGACAGGGTCGGAAGAGACCCAGTACTTC.

In this sample, this clonotype turned up many times. The V and J genes are TRBV12-3 or TRBV12-4 and TRBJ2-4; D unclear. Trimming shortened V by 6 bases and J by 8 bases, and 11 bases separated the two germline ends. The CDR3 is 12 amino acids. The CDR3 here is CASSPLWHIQYF. CDR3 DNA sequence: TGTGCCAGCAGCCCGCTTTGGCACATTCAGTACTTC.

This chain joins TRBV5-1 and TRBJ2-2; the D gene is possibly TRBD2 (5 bases). CDR1 is SGHRS, CDR2 YFSETQ, per germline. V lost 2 bases to trimming and J lost 5 bases, with 10 bases between them. This CDR3 is built from 14 residues. The CDR3 DNA sequence: TGCGCCAGCAGCTTCGGGGAACGAACCGGGGAGCTGTTTTTT. Translating it yields CASSFGERTGELFF.

J is TRBJ2-5 and V is TRBV12-3 or TRBV12-4, with 7 positions matching TRBD1. CDR3 size: 14 residues. The ends lost 8 bases at V and 6 bases at J; junction bases unmatched: 12. CDR3 in DNA: TGTGCCAGCGTTGTAACAGGGGTTCAAAAGACCCAGTACTTC. Translation: CASVVTGVQKTQYF.

On this clonotype: The junction departs from the called germline gene at one end, perhaps through a read error. The V gene is TRBV7-6, the J gene TRBJ2-5, with 7 bases identical to TRBD1. CDR1 and CDR2 (germline): SGHVS, FNYEAQ. This CDR3 has 14 amino acids. The CDR3 reads CASGFGQDQETQYF. CDR3 nucleotide sequence: TGTGCCAGCGGCTTCGGACAGGACCAAGAGACCCAGTACTTC.

About this clonotype itself: This clone may be a read error of a much larger clone one base away. V usage is TRBV27 and J usage is TRBJ1-3, with D unresolved. The V gene's germline CDR1 is MNHEY and CDR2 SMNVEV (reference sequence). This CDR3 comprises 16 residues. The CDR3 protein is CASRPVGPRSGNTTYF. CDR3 nucleotides: TGTGCCAGCAGACCCGTAGGGCCCCGCTCTGGAAACACCACATATTTT.

This clonotype was recorded at least ten times. V and J are TRBV6-2 or TRBV6-3 and TRBJ2-7; TRBD1 matches at 8 bases. The J segment lost 2 bases and the V segment lost 2 bases, leaving 5 bases of the junction unmatched. The CDR3 spans 15 residues. Germline V gene data show CDR1 as MNHEY and CDR2 as SVGEGT. In nucleotides, the CDR3 is TGTGCCAGCAGTTACGTCGGACAGGGACCCTACGAGCAGTACTTC. This encodes CASSYVGQGPYEQYF.

This rearrangement joins TRBV10-3 to TRBJ2-3; tentative D call: TRBD2 (6 bases). V was trimmed by 0 bases and J by 0 bases, leaving 13 bases between them. Germline V gives CDR1 ENHRY, CDR2 SYGVKD. The CDR3 extends over 17 amino acids. CDR3 in DNA: TGTGCCATCAGTGAGTCGTCCTTAGGAGGGAGCACAGATACGCAGTATTTT. As protein: CAISESSLGGSTDTQYF.

This clonotype appeared many times. This chain connects TRBV4-1 to TRBJ2-3; no clear D gene. Germline assignment: CDR1 MGHRA and CDR2 YSYEKL. V was trimmed by 6 bases and J by 1 base, leaving 11 bases between them. The CDR3 has 14 amino acids. The CDR3 DNA reads as TGCGCCAGCAGACCGGACGCCGGCACAGATACGCAGTATTTT. It encodes CASRPDAGTDTQYF.

As concerns this clonotype: Here the CDR3 omits its conserved ending phenylalanine or tryptophan, so a read error is the likely source. V is TRBV12-3 or TRBV12-4 and J is TRBJ1-1; D possibly corresponds to TRBD1 (6 bases). V dropped 0 bases and J dropped 6 bases, with 11 bases sitting between them. The CDR3 consists of 14 residues. CDR3 region: CASSLAPGAPEAFS. The CDR3 DNA follows: TGTGCCAGCAGTTTAGCTCCGGGGGCCCCTGAAGCTTTCTCT.

The chain recombines TRBV7-9 with TRBJ2-7, with 11 bases aligning to TRBD2. Germline V gives CDR1 SEHNR, CDR2 FQNEAQ (reference sequence). There are 16 residues in the CDR3. The V segment lost 5 bases and the J segment 0 bases; nucleotides outside the gene matches: 6. This CDR3 reads CASSPSTSGNSYEQYF. CDR3 nucleotides: TGTGCCAGCAGCCCGTCGACTAGCGGGAACTCCTACGAGCAGTACTTC.

The sample holds many counts of this clonotype. The chain carries TRBV6-2 or TRBV6-3 and TRBJ2-5; D remains ambiguous. The V end was cut by 8 bases, the J end by 5 bases, with 12 bases between. Germline assignment: CDR1 MNHEY and CDR2 SVGEGT. The CDR3 consists of 12 residues. The CDR3 coding sequence is TGTGCCAGCGGCCAGACTGGGGAGACCCAGTACTTC. Residues: CASGQTGETQYF.

The gene calls are TRBV14 and TRBJ2-3, with D maybe TRBD2 (5 bases). Germline V lookup: CDR1 SGHDN, CDR2 FVKESK. V lost 2 bases to trimming and J lost 0 bases, with 9 bases between them. CDR3 size: 15 residues. In nucleotides, the CDR3 is TGTGCCAGCAGCCAAATCCGGGGAAGCACAGATACGCAGTATTTT. Translation gives CASSQIRGSTDTQYF.

This clonotype has a count of ten or more. The rearrangement uses TRBV5-4 and TRBJ2-3, with 15 nucleotides matching TRBD2. The CDR3 runs 18 residues. Trimming cost V 4 bases and J 0 bases; bases outside gene matches: 6. CDR1 is SGHNT, CDR2 YYREEE, per germline (reference sequence). The CDR3 loop reads CASSPGLAGGPSTDTQYF. CDR3 coding DNA: TGTGCCAGCAGCCCTGGACTAGCGGGGGGGCCAAGCACAGATACGCAGTATTTT.

A note on this clonotype: Since a much larger clone is just one base distant, this may be a read error. The rearrangement joins TRBV7-9 to TRBJ2-3; TRBD2 matches at 15 bases. CDR3 length: 19 amino acids. The germline V gene encodes CDR1 SEHNR and CDR2 FQNEAQ (reference sequence). CDR3 bases: TGTGCCAGCAGCTCCTACCGGACTAGCGGGAGGGAGGCGGCAGATACGAAGTATTTT. Translation gives CASSSYRTSGREAADTKYF.

This clonotype was seen a few times. The chain combines TRBV7-2 with TRBJ2-7; TRBD2 matches 12 bases. The germline gives CDR1 SGHTA, CDR2 FQGNSA. There are 15 residues in the CDR3. J lost 3 bases, V lost 5 bases, and 5 bases had no gene match. In DNA, the CDR3 is TGTGCCAGCAGCCTTGCGGGACTAGCGGGCTACGAGCAGTACTTC. As protein: CASSLAGLAGYEQYF.

This clonotype has just one count. This may be a read error: a much more frequent sequence differs by one nucleotide. This chain joins TRBV6-1 and TRBJ2-2; D possibly uses TRBD1 or TRBD2 (5 bases each). Germline lookup yields CDR1 MNHNS and CDR2 SASEGT. The CDR3 length is 18 residues. V was trimmed by 2 bases and J by 2 bases, leaving 18 bases between them. The CDR3 sequence is CASSETELGRRNTGELFF. The CDR3 DNA follows: TGTGCCAGCAGTGAAACTGAGCTGGGACGGCGTAACACCGGGGAGCTGTTTTTT.

This clonotype was observed a handful of times. This sequence joins TRBV4-3 and TRBJ2-7; 9 bases match TRBD2. Germline V lookup: CDR1 LGHNA, CDR2 YSLEER. The CDR3 has 15 amino acids. V dropped 4 bases and J dropped 4; count of bases not matched to a gene: 8. The CDR3 DNA reads TGCGCCAGCAGCCCAGTAAGCGGGGGGACATACGAGCAGTACTTC. Translated, it gives CASSPVSGGTYEQYF.

This clonotype was found many times. J is TRBJ2-1 and V is TRBV7-3, with 7 nucleotides matching TRBD2. Per germline, CDR1 SGHTA and CDR2 FQGTGA. The junction had 11 bases not matched to a gene; V was cut back by 5 bases and J by 4 bases. The CDR3 is made up of 16 amino acids. The CDR3 loop is CASSLEASGYYNEQFF. DNA of the CDR3: TGTGCCAGCAGCCTCGAGGCTAGCGGATATTACAATGAGCAGTTCTTC.

This clonotype was detected only a few times. The chain joins TRBV30 to TRBJ2-3, with 8 bases identical to TRBD2. The CDR3 spans 16 residues. Germline V lookup: CDR1 GTSNPN, CDR2 SVGIG (reference sequence). V was clipped by 0 bases and J by 1 base; unmatched bases: 6. CDR3 protein: CAWSVPAGEGTDTQYF. The CDR3 DNA follows: TGTGCCTGGAGTGTACCAGCGGGGGAAGGCACAGATACGCAGTATTTT.

The sample holds a few counts of this clonotype. This chain uses TRBV9 with TRBJ1-1; 8 bases line up with TRBD1. Germline values: CDR1 SGDLS, CDR2 YYNGEE. V was clipped by 0 bases and J by 1 base; unmatched bases: 8. The CDR3 has 17 amino acids. The DNA of the CDR3 is TGTGCCAGCAGCGTAGATCTGGCAGGGGGCAAGAACACTGAAGCTTTCTTT. Residues: CASSVDLAGGKNTEAFF.

V gene TRBV6-2 or TRBV6-3 combines with J gene TRBJ1-4; 8 nucleotides align to TRBD1. Germline V gene lookup returns CDR1 MNHEY and CDR2 SVGEGT. The length of the CDR3 is 19 residues. V gave up 6 bases and J gave up 0 bases; unmatched junction bases: 15. CDR3 residues: CASSRMGQARTSTNEKLFF. Written as DNA, the CDR3 is TGTGCCAGCAGCCGAATGGGACAGGCGAGAACTTCAACTAATGAAAAACTGTTTTTT.

A remark on this clonotype: Given a much more abundant clone one base away, this may be a read error. V is TRBV19 and J is TRBJ1-5, with 7 bases identical to TRBD1. The CDR3 spans 15 residues. Germline assignment: CDR1 LNHDA and CDR2 SQIVND (reference sequence). The chain's CDR3 is CASSIHRGWSQPRHF. The CDR3 bases are TGTGCCAGTAGTATCCACAGGGGCTGGAGTCAGCCCCGGCATTTT.